One sample yielded the 29 T cell receptor beta chains listed below, sequenced in a study of blood T cells in healthy people across ages. A second PCR of about 7 to 12 cycles used a sample-barcoded 5' primer and a J-beta primer mix. TCRdb redid the calling of the 5' RACE reads with MiXCR, one entry per CDR3 protein. The sample has about 1.7 million distinct CDR3 sequences, roughly 30% seen once; the top ten hold about 8%. The sample was blood. The receptor set was obtained from a woman in her twenties or thirties in good health.

This rearrangement joins TRBV24-1 to TRBJ2-1, with no clear D. V was pared by 3 bases and J by 0 bases, with 11 bases between. Germline CDR1 and CDR2: KGHDR and SFDVKD. There are 16 residues in the CDR3. The CDR3 coding sequence is TGTGCCACCAGTGATCGAGGAGTGAGCTCCTACAATGAGCAGTTCTTC. It translates to CATSDRGVSSYNEQFF.

The J gene is TRBJ1-6, the V gene TRBV5-1; D remains unclear. There are 13 residues in the CDR3. Germline CDR1 reads SGHRS; CDR2 reads YFSETQ. Trimming left V 8 bases short and J 6 bases short, with 12 bases between. The CDR3 nucleotides read TGCGCCAGTATTGGGGAGCCTAATTCACCCCTCCACTTT. Residues: CASIGEPNSPLHF.

This clonotype showed up just a few times. This chain joins TRBV5-1 and TRBJ1-1; D call uncertain. V lost 0 bases and J 5 bases, leaving 11 bases between the germline ends. The CDR3 length is 14 residues. The V gene's germline CDR1 is SGHRS and CDR2 YFSETQ. The CDR3 DNA reads TGCGCCAGCAGCTTGGCCAACGGAGGAACTGAAGCTTTCTTT. Translated: CASSLANGGTEAFF.

Only a few counts were recorded for this clonotype. This chain joins TRBV7-9 and TRBJ1-5; D possibly corresponds to TRBD1 (5 bases). The CDR3 totals 13 residues. Trimming removed 4 bases from V and 5 bases from J, with 9 bases in between. Germline V lookup: CDR1 SEHNR, CDR2 FQNEAQ (reference sequence). The CDR3 bases are TGTGCCAGCAGCTCAATGGGGGATCAGCCCCAGCATTTT. Translated: CASSSMGDQPQHF.

The chain links TRBV4-1 to TRBJ2-7; 7 bases agree with TRBD2. With V trimmed by 3 bases and J by 2 bases, 10 bases remained unmatched. From germline, CDR1 is MGHRA and CDR2 YSYEKL. The CDR3 is made up of 16 amino acids. CDR3 amino acids: CASSQGAARGAYEQYF. The DNA for the CDR3 is TGCGCCAGCAGCCAGGGCGCGGCTCGGGGGGCCTACGAGCAGTACTTC.

V is TRBV6-4 and J is TRBJ2-1, with D possibly matching TRBD2 (6 bases). The tail of the sequence fits TRBJ2-7 better, so the J call may be wrong. The CDR3 consists of 15 residues. Per the germline V gene, CDR1 is MRHNA and CDR2 is SNTAGT. The CDR3 region has the DNA TGTGCCAGCACCCCCTGGGGGGTTTCCTACAATGAGCAGTACTTC. It yields the protein CASTPWGVSYNEQYF.

This clonotype has just a few counts. This chain joins TRBV7-2 and TRBJ1-2, with 7 bases fitting TRBD1. Germline CDR1 is SGHTA and CDR2 is FQGNSA. The CDR3 totals 15 residues. With V trimmed by 5 bases and J by 3 bases, 9 bases remained unmatched. The CDR3 loop reads CASSPTGTEDYGYTF. In DNA form, the CDR3 reads TGTGCCAGCAGCCCGACGGGGACAGAAGACTATGGCTACACCTTC.

The sample holds a few counts of this clonotype. Its ends do not fully match the called genes, so a read error is possible. This chain connects TRBV5-1 to TRBJ1-5, with D unresolved. Per the germline V gene, CDR1 is SGHRS and CDR2 is YFSETQ. The CDR3 sequence is 15 residues long. Written as DNA, the CDR3 is TGTGCCAGCAGCTTAGAGGGCTATGGCAATCAGCCCCAGCATTTT. Amino acid sequence: CASSLEGYGNQPQHF.

The chain employs TRBV5-1 and TRBJ1-1, with a possible D match to TRBD1 (5 bases). The CDR3 covers 14 residues. Trimming pared 4 bases from V and 1 base from J, leaving 11 bases between. The germline V gene encodes CDR1 SGHRS and CDR2 YFSETQ. The CDR3, as DNA: TGCGCCAGCAGCGGGGCGGCCACGAACACTGAAGCTTTCTTT. Amino acids: CASSGAATNTEAFF.

This clonotype was counted a few times. The chain has TRBV20-1 and TRBJ2-3; 7 bases line up with TRBD2. This CDR3 spans 15 amino acids. Trimming cost V 5 bases and J 10 bases; bases outside gene matches: 18. CDR1 is DFQATT and CDR2 is SNEGSKA in the germline V gene (reference sequence). The CDR3 loop reads CSAGAGLADVGAQYF. CDR3 nucleotides: TGCAGTGCTGGCGCGGGGCTAGCGGACGTTGGTGCGCAGTATTTT.

A few counts support this clonotype. The V and J genes are TRBV12-3 or TRBV12-4 and TRBJ1-5; 9 bases map to TRBD1. The CDR3 spans 15 residues. Unmatched junction bases numbered 3, after V lost 2 bases and J lost 4 bases. The CDR3 protein is CASSLLGQGNQPQHF. CDR3 nucleotides: TGTGCCAGCAGTTTACTCGGACAGGGGAATCAGCCCCAGCATTTT.

This clonotype was seen more than once but under ten times. This chain connects TRBV18 to TRBJ1-5; D ambiguous. Germline CDR1 and CDR2: KGHSH and LQKENI. Trimming took 1 base from V and 1 from J, leaving 8 bases between them. The CDR3 sequence is 15 residues long. The CDR3 reads CASSPREGSNQPQHF. CDR3 sequence (DNA): TGTGCCAGCTCACCACGGGAAGGGAGCAATCAGCCCCAGCATTTT.

V usage is TRBV12-3 or TRBV12-4 and J usage is TRBJ2-7; the match to TRBD2 covers 7 bases. V was clipped by 10 bases and J by 6 bases; unmatched bases: 12. The CDR3 runs 13 residues. CDR3 in amino acids: CANSSALATEQYF. The CDR3, as DNA: TGTGCCAACAGCTCGGCACTAGCGACCGAGCAGTACTTC.

The chain couples TRBV7-2 to TRBJ2-5, with TRBD2 matching 7 bases. The CDR3 totals 15 residues. V was clipped by 6 bases and J by 5 bases; unmatched bases: 12. Germline CDR1 SGHTA, CDR2 FQGNSA. The DNA for the CDR3 is TGTGCCAGCAGTCGAGGGAGGGAGATACGGGAGACCCAGTACTTC. It is translated as CASSRGREIRETQYF.

This clonotype has a count of ten or more. V usage is TRBV2 and J usage is TRBJ2-7, with 9 bases aligning to TRBD1. V trimming: 4 bases; J trimming: 1 base; junction bases outside the gene matches: 5. Germline V lookup: CDR1 SNHLY, CDR2 FYNNEI. The CDR3 consists of 15 residues. In DNA form, the CDR3 reads TGTGCCAGCAGTGGACCGGGACAGGGTTCCTACGAGCAGTACTTC. Its protein is CASSGPGQGSYEQYF.

CDR3 residues: CASSSRQAEKLFF. Written as DNA, the CDR3 is TGTGCCAGCAGCTCCAGACAGGCTGAAAAACTGTTTTTT. The chain links TRBV7-2 to TRBJ1-4; D is perhaps TRBD1 (6 bases). The germline V gene has CDR1 SGHTA and CDR2 FQGNSA. This CDR3 has 13 residues. V shed 4 bases and J shed 7 bases, with 10 bases lying between them.

This clonotype was recorded a few times. The rearrangement joins TRBV20-1 to TRBJ1-1; D is ambiguous. V was cut by 7 bases and J by 0 bases, with 15 bases left in between. Germline CDR1 DFQATT, CDR2 SNEGSKA (reference sequence). CDR3 length: 14 residues. Here the CDR3 DNA reads TGCAGTGGGCCCCGACCGATCCTGAACACTGAAGCTTTCTTT. It encodes CSGPRPILNTEAFF.

Details on this clonotype: At one end the junction does not follow the germline gene, possibly because of a read error. V usage is TRBV5-6 and J usage is TRBJ1-4, with TRBD1 matching 7 bases. The CDR3 runs to 13 residues. Germline loops: CDR1 SGHDT, CDR2 YYEEEE. The CDR3 here is CASRDSRNEKRFF. The CDR3 DNA sequence: TGTGCCAGCCGGGACAGTCGGAATGAAAAACGGTTTTTT. Filled out from reference TRBV5-6 and TRBJ1-4, the complete variable domain reads DAGVTQSPTHLIKTRGQQVTLRCSPKSGHDTVSWYQQALGQGPQFIFQYYEEEERQRGNFPDRFSGHQFPNYSSELNVNALLLGDSALYLCASRDSRNEKRFFGSGTQLSVL.

This clonotype was seen repeatedly, ten times or more. This chain connects TRBV3-1 to TRBJ2-3; D remains ambiguous. Germline V lookup: CDR1 LGHDT, CDR2 YNNKEL (reference sequence). There are 15 residues in the CDR3. The germline V and J ends were trimmed by 0 bases and 0 bases, with 7 bases remaining between them. CDR3 region: CASSQDLGSTDTQYF. The CDR3 region has the DNA TGTGCCAGCAGCCAAGATCTGGGTAGCACAGATACGCAGTATTTT.

CDR3: CASKLRLGFGIHEQFF. The CDR3 DNA reads as TGCGCCAGTAAGCTTCGTTTGGGCTTTGGAATCCACGAGCAGTTCTTC. The J gene is TRBJ2-1, the V gene TRBV5-1; D uncertain. The CDR3 has 16 residues. The V end lost 8 bases, the J end lost 10 bases, and 28 bases lay between the germline ends. Germline lookup yields CDR1 SGHRS and CDR2 YFSETQ.

Note on this clonotype: Since a much larger clone is just one base distant, this may be a read error. The V and J genes are TRBV27 and TRBJ2-7; 7 nucleotides align to TRBD1. With V trimmed by 3 bases and J by 3 bases, 5 bases remained unmatched. Germline CDR1 MNHEY, CDR2 SMNVEV (reference sequence). CDR3 length: 14 residues. The CDR3 coding sequence is TGTGCCAGCAGTTTCAGTTGGGACAGCTACGAGCAGTACTTC. Protein sequence: CASSFSWDSYEQYF.

A few counts support this clonotype. In DNA, the CDR3 is TGTGCCAGCAGTTTAGGCGGGAGATTCCCTAGGGAGCAGTTCTTC. This codes for CASSLGGRFPREQFF. The V gene is TRBV12-3 or TRBV12-4, the J gene TRBJ2-1, with 7 bases fitting TRBD2. Trimming removed 1 base from V and 10 bases from J; junction bases left unmatched: 10. The CDR3 is made up of 15 amino acids.

This chain uses TRBV7-2 with TRBJ1-2; the match to TRBD1 covers 7 bases. The germline V gene encodes CDR1 SGHTA and CDR2 FQGNSA. V shed 5 bases and J 3 bases; nucleotides not matched to a gene: 9. The CDR3 length is 15 residues. This CDR3 reads CASSQTGTEDYGYTF. CDR3 coding DNA: TGTGCCAGCAGCCAGACGGGGACAGAAGACTATGGCTACACCTTC.

This clonotype was counted a few times. The rearrangement uses TRBV6-5 and TRBJ2-6, with D maybe TRBD2 (6 bases). Germline lookup yields CDR1 MNHEY and CDR2 SVGAGI. V was cut by 8 bases and J by 4 bases, with 12 bases left in between. The length of the CDR3 is 14 residues. The CDR3 sequence: CASLAALGANVLTF. Written as DNA, the CDR3 is TGTGCCAGCTTAGCGGCTCTGGGGGCCAACGTCCTGACTTTC.

This chain uses TRBV9 with TRBJ2-7; TRBD2 matches 9 bases. Germline V gene data show CDR1 as SGDLS and CDR2 as YYNGEE. Trimming cost V 4 bases and J 3 bases; bases outside gene matches: 8. The CDR3 extends over 15 amino acids. This CDR3 reads CASSPAGTSLYEQYF. The CDR3 DNA sequence: TGTGCCAGCAGCCCTGCCGGGACTAGCCTCTACGAGCAGTACTTC.

This clonotype was detected a few times. The chain combines TRBV7-9 with TRBJ2-3, with TRBD2 identical over 13 bases. J was trimmed by 1 base and V by 6 bases; bases with no gene match: 4. The CDR3 is made up of 16 amino acids. CDR1 is SEHNR and CDR2 is FQNEAQ in the germline V gene (reference sequence). The CDR3 bases are TGTGCCAGCAGAACTAGCGGGGGGGCCGGCACAGATACGCAGTATTTT. Translated, it gives CASRTSGGAGTDTQYF.

Details on this clonotype: Just one base apart from a much larger clone, this may be a read error. The rearrangement joins TRBV7-2 to TRBJ2-7, with D uncertain. Germline V lookup: CDR1 SGHTA, CDR2 FQGNSA. V gave up 6 bases and J gave up 2 bases, with 11 bases separating them. This CDR3 is 13 amino acids long. CDR3 sequence: CASSQNPAYEQYF. The CDR3 coding sequence is TGTGCCAGCAGTCAAAACCCTGCCTACGAGCAGTACTTC.

The chain uses TRBV28 and TRBJ1-2; tentatively, D is TRBD1 (5 bases). Trimming removed 6 bases from V and 5 bases from J, with 16 bases in between. From germline, CDR1 is MDHEN and CDR2 SYDVKM. The CDR3 loop spans 14 amino acids. DNA for the CDR3: TGTGCCAGCAGCCGCTACCAGGGAGGGTATGGCTACACCTTC. It encodes CASSRYQGGYGYTF.

This clonotype was picked up a small number of times. The chain recombines TRBV7-2 with TRBJ2-3; TRBD2 agrees at 7 bases. Looked up from germline, CDR1 is SGHTA and CDR2 is FQGNSA. The CDR3 consists of 11 residues. CDR3 nucleotide sequence: TGTGGAAGCGGGACCGCAGATACGCAGTATTTT. This codes for CGSGTADTQYF.